The clone carrying this T cell receptor (beta chain) was detected a few times. Its antigen remains unidentified. The sample originates from a study of T-cell memory formation after mild COVID-19. Study details: Clusters of TCRs were largely donor specific. Findings and caveats of the study: Among CD4+ contracting clones, most were CM and EM, and CD8+ ones EMRA. Clones contracting day 15 to 85 were balanced CD4/CD8; later expanders leaned CD4+.

One entry per CDR3 protein results from TCRdb running MiXCR on the 5' RACE reads. The repertoire holds almost 250,000 distinct CDR3 sequences, 15% seen once, with 2% to 2.5% in the top ten. This CDR3 has 17 amino acids. Trimming took 2 bases from V and 0 from J; bases not matched to a gene: 9. The germline V gene encodes CDR1 MGHRA and CDR2 YSYEKL. The sequenced sample consisted of PBMCs or a T cell subset sorted from them (not recorded which). V usage is TRBV4-1 and J usage is TRBJ1-2, with 7 bases aligning to TRBD1. The receptor's source is an adult woman who had mild COVID-19 (a few samples of this study predate the infection). Cell type and time point are not known. CDR3 in amino acids: CASSQKMGTASNYGYTF. The CDR3 nucleotides read TGCGCCAGCAGCCAAAAGATGGGGACAGCGTCTAACTATGGCTACACCTTC.